The 22 T cell receptor beta chains given below trace back to one sample, sequenced in a study of T-cell memory formation after mild COVID-19. TCRdb redid the calling of the 5' RACE reads with MiXCR, one entry per CDR3 protein. The sample records about 320,000 distinct CDR3 sequences, roughly 13% being singletons. Input material: PBMCs or a T cell subset sorted from them (not recorded which). All receptors come from a man aged 18 to 29 who had mild COVID-19 (a few samples of this study predate the infection). Cell type and time point are not known.

This clonotype occurred many times. The rearrangement links TRBV7-3 to TRBJ1-1; possibly TRBD1 for D (6 bases). This CDR3 is 15 amino acids long. V lost 5 bases and J 1 base, leaving 14 bases between the germline ends. Germline CDR1 and CDR2: SGHTA and FQGTGA. The CDR3 DNA reads as TGTGCCAGCAGCCCGAAGGGGGACCCGAACACTGAAGCTTTCTTT. Amino acid sequence: CASSPKGDPNTEAFF.

This clonotype has more than one count but fewer than ten. The V gene is TRBV4-2, the J gene TRBJ2-3, with D maybe TRBD1 (6 bases). Germline CDR1 reads LGHNA; CDR2 reads YNFKEQ. This CDR3 has 16 amino acids. The V end lost 1 base, the J end lost 1 base, and 12 bases lay between the germline ends. The CDR3: CASSQVEPGGTDTQYF. The CDR3 DNA reads as TGTGCCAGCAGCCAAGTGGAACCAGGGGGCACAGATACGCAGTATTTT.

As concerns this clonotype: Its ends do not fully match the called genes, so a read error is possible. The chain combines TRBV7-2 with TRBJ1-1; D uncertain. The germline V gene encodes CDR1 SGHTA and CDR2 FQGNSA. CDR3 size: 14 residues. CDR3 in DNA: TGTGCCAGCAACCTAGCCCTCCGGAGGGCTGAAGCTTTATTT. Its translation: CASNLALRRAEALF.

This clonotype turned up a few times. This chain connects TRBV6-2 or TRBV6-3 to TRBJ1-6; 10 bases fit TRBD1. Unmatched junction bases numbered 19, after V lost 5 bases and J lost 9 bases. Germline CDR1 reads MNHEY; CDR2 reads SVGEGT. CDR3 length equals 19 residues. The CDR3 sequence: CASSISGTGAANRGSPLHF. The DNA of the CDR3 is TGTGCCAGCAGTATCTCCGGGACAGGGGCTGCTAACCGAGGTTCACCCCTCCACTTT.

This clonotype was counted ten times or more. The chain has TRBV5-1 and TRBJ1-2; D is uncertain. The CDR3 contains 14 residues. Germline values: CDR1 SGHRS, CDR2 YFSETQ. The V and J ends lost 0 bases and 0 bases respectively, with 6 bases between them. CDR3 loop: CASSLGGTNYGYTF. As DNA, the CDR3 is TGCGCCAGCAGCTTGGGAGGGACTAACTATGGCTACACCTTC.

This clonotype showed up many times. The chain joins TRBV12-3 or TRBV12-4 to TRBJ2-3; 7 nucleotides line up with TRBD1. The CDR3 spans 15 residues. The J segment lost 0 bases and the V segment lost 2 bases, leaving 2 bases of the junction unmatched. CDR3 DNA sequence: TGTGCCAGCAGTTTAAGGGGGCTGAGCACAGATACGCAGTATTTT. Translated: CASSLRGLSTDTQYF.

In its sample, this clonotype was seen many times. The CDR3 region is CAISESTATKAQHF. The CDR3 region has the DNA TGTGCCATCAGTGAGTCTACGGCGACCAAGGCCCAGCATTTT. The chain carries TRBV10-3 and TRBJ1-5; D is uncertain. Germline V gives CDR1 ENHRY, CDR2 SYGVKD. The CDR3 runs to 14 residues. Trimming left V 0 bases short and J 11 bases short, with 14 bases between.

The chain has TRBV5-1 and TRBJ1-2, with 8 bases lining up with TRBD1. This CDR3 has 14 residues. Germline trimming cut 3 bases from V and 5 bases from J; bases unmatched to any gene: 6. Germline V gene data show CDR1 as SGHRS and CDR2 as YFSETQ. The CDR3 nucleotides are TGCGCCAGCAGCTACGACAGGGGAAGGTATGGCTACACCTTC. This sequence encodes CASSYDRGRYGYTF. Together with reference TRBV5-1 and TRBJ1-2, the CDR3 gives the full variable domain: KAGVTQTPRYLIKTRGQQVTLSCSPISGHRSVSWYQQTPGQGLQFLFEYFSETQRNKGNFPGRFSGRQFSNSRSEMNVSTLELGDSALYLCASSYDRGRYGYTFGSGTRLTVV.

This clonotype came up a few times. The J gene is TRBJ2-1, the V gene TRBV6-5, with 7 nucleotides matching TRBD2. Germline assignment: CDR1 MNHEY and CDR2 SVGAGI. V gave up 0 bases and J gave up 0 bases; unmatched junction bases: 2. There are 16 residues in the CDR3. Here the CDR3 DNA reads TGTGCCAGCAGTTACTCTGCGGGGGACTCCTACAATGAGCAGTTCTTC. Protein sequence: CASSYSAGDSYNEQFF.

This clonotype occurred a few times. The CDR3 DNA sequence: TGTGCCAGCAGTTTGAGTAGCGGATACACAGATACGCAGTATTTT. It yields the protein CASSLSSGYTDTQYF. This rearrangement joins TRBV12-3 or TRBV12-4 to TRBJ2-3; TRBD2 is a possible D gene (6 bases). V lost 3 bases and J 2 bases, leaving 12 bases between the germline ends. This CDR3 region has 15 residues.

In its sample, this clonotype was seen a few times. J is TRBJ2-5 and V is TRBV4-1; the match to TRBD1 covers 7 bases. Looked up from germline, CDR1 is MGHRA and CDR2 is YSYEKL. CDR3 length: 15 residues. V lost 3 bases and J lost 11; bases outside the gene matches: 15. In DNA form, the CDR3 reads TGCGCCAGCAGCCACCTACGGGACAGTGGTTTTCGACAGTACTTC. The encoded protein is CASSHLRDSGFRQYF.

In this sample, this clonotype turned up a few times. The V gene is TRBV20-1, the J gene TRBJ1-2; no clear D gene. V was clipped by 0 bases and J by 4 bases, with 3 bases between them. Germline CDR1 is DFQATT and CDR2 is SNEGSKA (reference sequence). The CDR3 consists of 11 residues. Here the CDR3 reads CSARDPYGYTF. DNA for the CDR3: TGCAGTGCTAGAGATCCCTATGGCTACACCTTC.

This clonotype has only a few counts. This chain links TRBV18 with TRBJ1-2; no firm D call. The CDR3 extends over 14 amino acids. Trimming stripped 0 bases from V and 2 bases from J, with 7 bases between. Per the germline V gene, CDR1 is KGHSH and CDR2 is LQKENI. The CDR3 sequence is CASSPPVRNYGYTF. The CDR3 nucleotides read TGTGCCAGCTCACCACCGGTCAGAAACTATGGCTACACCTTC.

This chain uses TRBV27 with TRBJ2-1, with D possibly matching TRBD2 (6 bases). The CDR3 runs to 16 residues. V was shortened by 6 bases and J by 4 bases, with 19 bases between the two germline ends. Germline CDR1 MNHEY, CDR2 SMNVEV (reference sequence). The CDR3: CASSSRARGSYNEQFF. The CDR3 nucleotides are TGTGCCAGCAGCTCCCGTGCGCGGGGATCTTACAATGAGCAGTTCTTC.

This clonotype was seen repeatedly, ten times or more. The chain joins TRBV27 to TRBJ2-5; tentatively, D is TRBD1 or TRBD2 (5 bases each). The V end lost 6 bases, the J end lost 2 bases, and 13 bases lay between the germline ends. There are 14 residues in the CDR3. Germline V gives CDR1 MNHEY, CDR2 SMNVEV (reference sequence). In DNA, the CDR3 is TGTGCCAGCAGCCCGAGGGGTGGTCAAGAGACCCAGTACTTC. Encoded protein: CASSPRGGQETQYF.

This clonotype turned up a few times. V and J are TRBV4-1 and TRBJ2-4, with a possible D match to TRBD1 (5 bases). Deletions cut 0 bases from V and 1 base from J, with 19 bases between. Per germline, CDR1 MGHRA and CDR2 YSYEKL. CDR3 size: 19 residues. The CDR3 coding sequence is TGCGCCAGCAGCCAAGATAACAGGATCTTCGGTAGGGCCAAAAACATTCAGTACTTC. Its protein product is CASSQDNRIFGRAKNIQYF.

This clonotype was detected many times. One end of the junction is discordant with germline, which a read error may explain. V usage is TRBV5-1 and J usage is TRBJ2-5; D is unresolved. Germline loops: CDR1 SGHRS, CDR2 YFSETQ. The CDR3 has 15 amino acids. CDR3 coding DNA: TGCGCCAGCAGCTTGGCCATCGGCGACCAGGAGACCCAGTACTTC. Amino acid sequence: CASSLAIGDQETQYF.

The chain has TRBV20-1 and TRBJ1-3; D is ambiguous. The CDR3 contains 13 residues. The V end lost 6 bases, the J end lost 0 bases, and 9 bases lay between the germline ends. Looked up from germline, CDR1 is DFQATT and CDR2 is SNEGSKA (reference sequence). This CDR3 reads CSARRGSGNTIYF. CDR3 DNA sequence: TGCAGTGCCCGACGGGGCTCTGGAAACACCATATATTTT.

The V and J genes are TRBV4-3 and TRBJ1-5; D not certain. V shed 0 bases and J shed 6 bases, with 6 bases lying between them. CDR3 size: 13 residues. The germline V gene encodes CDR1 LGHNA and CDR2 YSLEER. The CDR3: CASSQDSSQPQHF. CDR3 in DNA: TGCGCCAGCAGCCAAGACTCTTCTCAGCCCCAGCATTTT.

V usage is TRBV4-3 and J usage is TRBJ2-2, with D perhaps TRBD2 (7 bases). Trimming left V 4 bases short and J 7 bases short, with 22 bases between. This CDR3 has 17 residues. CDR1 is LGHNA and CDR2 is YSLEER in the germline V gene. This CDR3 reads CASSLLVGGGEGGELFF. The CDR3 DNA sequence: TGCGCCAGCAGCCTCCTAGTAGGCGGGGGCGAGGGCGGGGAGCTGTTTTTT.

The chain is built from TRBV5-5 and TRBJ1-2; perhaps TRBD1 as D (6 bases). Germline V gives CDR1 SGHKS, CDR2 YYEKEE (reference sequence). V dropped 4 bases and J dropped 4 bases, with 23 bases sitting between them. This CDR3 has 17 amino acids. CDR3 sequence reads: CASSRMSGGGASYGYTF. The DNA of the CDR3 is TGTGCCAGCAGCCGGATGAGTGGCGGGGGCGCAAGCTATGGCTACACCTTC.

This clonotype was observed many times. The J gene is TRBJ2-5, the V gene TRBV7-7; D is undetermined. V dropped 1 base and J dropped 5 bases, with 8 bases sitting between them. Germline V lookup: CDR1 SSHAT, CDR2 FNYEAQ (reference sequence). The CDR3 extends over 13 amino acids. CDR3 residues: CASSLGEKETQYF. In nucleotides, the CDR3 is TGTGCCAGCAGCTTAGGAGAAAAGGAGACCCAGTACTTC.